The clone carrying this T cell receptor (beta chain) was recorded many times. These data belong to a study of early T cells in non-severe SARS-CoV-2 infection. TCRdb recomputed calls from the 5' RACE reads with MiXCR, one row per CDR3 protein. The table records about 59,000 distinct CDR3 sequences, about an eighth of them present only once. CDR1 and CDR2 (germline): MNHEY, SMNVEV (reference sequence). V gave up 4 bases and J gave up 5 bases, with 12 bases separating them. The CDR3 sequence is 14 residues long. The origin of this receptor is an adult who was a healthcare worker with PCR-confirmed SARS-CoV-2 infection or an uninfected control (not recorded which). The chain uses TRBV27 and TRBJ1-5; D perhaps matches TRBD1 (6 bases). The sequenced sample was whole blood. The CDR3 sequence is CASSSRTAYQPQHF. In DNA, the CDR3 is TGTGCCAGCAGTTCCAGGACAGCTTATCAGCCCCAGCATTTT.